A single sample is the source of the 22 T cell receptor beta chains below, sequenced in a study of cytomegalovirus exposure and HLA in healthy donors. PCR was performed using 60 Vbeta and 13 Jbeta primers. Clones were read by immunoSEQ multiplex PCR, and TCRdb kept only the in-frame ones, dropping some. The sample lists about 170,000 clones, almost 80% occurring once. Sequencing input: PBMCs. These receptors originate from a man in his forties in good health and CMV-seropositive.

This chain links TRBV4-2 with TRBJ1-6, with 9 bases fitting TRBD1. Germline assignment: CDR1 LGHNA and CDR2 YNFKEQ. V lost 0 bases and J lost 6; bases outside the gene matches: 6. This CDR3 region has 17 residues. The CDR3 spells CASSQDQTGGFNSPLHF. DNA of the CDR3: TGTGCCAGCAGCCAAGATCAAACAGGGGGCTTTAATTCACCCCTCCACTTT.

The rearrangement uses TRBV7-2 and TRBJ2-2; D is unresolved. The germline CDR1 and CDR2 sequences are SGHTA and FQGNSA. Trimming pared 5 bases from V and 9 bases from J, leaving 10 bases between. The CDR3 length is 12 residues. CDR3 nucleotide sequence: TGTGCCAGCAGCACCGGTCCGAGGGAGCTGTTTTTT. It codes for CASSTGPRELFF.

The chain couples TRBV2 to TRBJ2-1, with 8 positions matching TRBD2. The trim removed 6 bases at V and 0 bases at J, leaving 10 bases unmatched. The CDR3 has 17 residues. Germline CDR1 SNHLY, CDR2 FYNNEI. The CDR3 DNA reads as TGTGCCAGCAGCGGACCGATCGGGGGGGGCTCCTACAATGAGCAGTTCTTC. Protein: CASSGPIGGGSYNEQFF.

This clone was recorded once. J is TRBJ1-6 and V is TRBV6-1; D remains ambiguous. This CDR3 is built from 15 residues. Between the trimmed V and J ends, which lost 0 bases and 11 bases, there was a span of 14 bases. CDR1 and CDR2 from the germline V gene are MNHNS and SASEGT. The CDR3 DNA sequence: TGTGCCAGCAGTGAAGCGCCCGGTATCGGTGCACCCCTCCACTTT. This translates into CASSEAPGIGAPLHF.

V gene TRBV5-1 combines with J gene TRBJ2-1, with 11 bases aligning to TRBD2. V lost 4 bases to trimming and J lost 2 bases; unmatched junction nucleotides: 5. The CDR3 consists of 16 residues. The germline V gene has CDR1 SGHRS and CDR2 YFSETQ. CDR3 sequence (DNA): TGCGCCAGCAGCCGGAATAGCGGGAGGGCCTACAATGAGCAGTTCTTC. This encodes CASSRNSGRAYNEQFF.

The rearrangement joins TRBV10-1 to TRBJ1-1; 9 bases align to TRBD1. V gave up 3 bases and J gave up 4 bases; unmatched junction bases: 6. Germline V gene data show CDR1 as WNHNN and CDR2 as SYGVQD (reference sequence). This CDR3 comprises 15 residues. CDR3 loop: CASSDAGTGPTEAFF. The CDR3 DNA sequence: TGCGCCAGCAGTGACGCCGGGACAGGGCCCACTGAAGCTTTCTTT.

V gene TRBV6-5 combines with J gene TRBJ2-7; 10 bases are shared with TRBD1. J gave up 3 bases and V 6 bases, and 5 bases lay outside the gene matches. The CDR3 covers 14 residues. Germline lookup yields CDR1 MNHEY and CDR2 SVGAGI. The CDR3 bases are TGTGCCAGCAGCTTGACAGGGGGCAACTACGAGCAGTACTTC. Its translation is CASSLTGGNYEQYF.

The V and J genes are TRBV5-1 and TRBJ2-2, with TRBD2 matching over 8 bases. The CDR3 spans 16 residues. The trim removed 7 bases at V and 6 bases at J, leaving 14 bases unmatched. From germline, CDR1 is SGHRS and CDR2 YFSETQ. The DNA of the CDR3 is TGCGCCAGCCAAACCCCGGGACTAGACGGCTCCGGGGAGCTGTTTTTT. This translates into CASQTPGLDGSGELFF.

Comment on this clone: The sample has other DNA sequences that encode this CDR3 too. This chain uses TRBV2 with TRBJ2-3; tentatively, D is TRBD1 (6 bases). From germline, CDR1 is SNHLY and CDR2 FYNNEI. The V end was cut by 1 base, the J end by 1 base, with 6 bases between. The CDR3 runs to 14 residues. The CDR3 is CASSEGQGTDTQYF. The CDR3, as DNA: TGTGCCAGCAGTGAAGGACAGGGCACAGATACGCAGTATTTT.

Details on this clone: The same CDR3 can be traced to other DNA sequences in this sample. The CDR3 protein is CASSSYTGELFF. CDR3 nucleotide sequence: TGTGCCAGCAGCAGCTACACCGGGGAGCTGTTTTTT. The chain carries TRBV7-2 and TRBJ2-2; D remains ambiguous. The CDR3 is made up of 12 amino acids. The V gene lost 5 bases and the J gene lost 3 bases, with 4 bases spanning the gap. Germline CDR1 SGHTA, CDR2 FQGNSA.

V usage is TRBV11-1 and J usage is TRBJ2-1; a weak D match, TRBD2 (5 bases). CDR3 length: 14 amino acids. Between the trimmed V and J ends, which lost 1 base and 10 bases, there was a span of 14 bases. Germline V gene sequence: CDR1 SGHAT, CDR2 FQDESV (reference sequence). CDR3 amino acids: CASSLVSSGGEQFF. The CDR3 DNA follows: TGTGCCAGCAGCTTAGTATCAAGCGGCGGGGAGCAGTTCTTC. Full variable domain (rest looked up from reference TRBV11-1 and TRBJ2-1): EAEVAQSPRYKITEKSQAVAFWCDPISGHATLYWYRQILGQGPELLVQFQDESVVDDSQLPKDRFSAERLKGVDSTLKIQPAELGDSAMYLCASSLVSSGGEQFFGPGTRLTVL.

The gene calls are TRBV5-4 and TRBJ2-5, with TRBD1 identical over 8 bases. CDR3 length equals 14 residues. The trim removed 4 bases at V and 2 bases at J, leaving 4 bases unmatched. Germline V gives CDR1 SGHNT, CDR2 YYREEE (reference sequence). As DNA, the CDR3 is TGTGCCAGCAGCGGACAGGGTTGGCAAGAGACCCAGTACTTC. Encoded protein: CASSGQGWQETQYF. Drawing the rest from reference TRBV5-4 and TRBJ2-5, the complete variable domain is ETGVTQSPTHLIKTRGQQVTLRCSSQSGHNTVSWYQQALGQGPQFIFQYYREEENGRGNFPPRFSGLQFPNYSSELNVNALELDDSALYLCASSGQGWQETQYFGPGTRLLVL.

The gene calls are TRBV19 and TRBJ2-7, with 9 bases aligning to TRBD1. The V segment lost 3 bases and the J segment 3 bases; nucleotides outside the gene matches: 9. This CDR3 contains 16 residues. Germline V gene data show CDR1 as LNHDA and CDR2 as SQIVND (reference sequence). For the CDR3, the DNA is TGTGCCAGTAGTATCAATTCTGGGACAGGGAACTACGAGCAGTACTTC. It yields the protein CASSINSGTGNYEQYF.

This sequence joins TRBV10-3 and TRBJ2-7; TRBD2 aligns across 9 bases. Trimming took 6 bases from V and 0 from J; bases not matched to a gene: 6. Looked up from germline, CDR1 is ENHRY and CDR2 is SYGVKD. The CDR3 extends over 15 amino acids. The CDR3 nucleotides are TGTGCCATCAGGGATAGCGGGAGTCTCTCCTACGAGCAGTACTTC. Its protein product is CAIRDSGSLSYEQYF.

This clone was seen just once. The J gene is TRBJ2-1, the V gene TRBV5-1; 14 nucleotides agree with TRBD2. Per the germline V gene, CDR1 is SGHRS and CDR2 is YFSETQ. Trimming cost V 4 bases and J 9 bases; bases outside gene matches: 6. The CDR3 length is 15 residues. CDR3 amino acids: CASSTGTSGGGEQFF. The CDR3 nucleotides read TGCGCCAGCAGCACCGGGACTAGCGGGGGCGGTGAGCAGTTCTTC.

This rearrangement joins TRBV21-1 to TRBJ2-7; the table's D call TRBD1 went unverified against the DNA. TRBV21-1 is a listed pseudogene. This CDR3 contains 15 residues. The CDR3 is CASSPQADSPSFLFF. The CDR3, as DNA: TGTGCCAGCAGCCCCCAGGCGGACAGTCCCTCGTTCCTCTTCTTC.

The chain uses TRBV19 and TRBJ2-5; 8 nucleotides line up with TRBD2. The J call is doubtful: the DNA matches TRBJ2-7 better. CDR1 LNHDA and CDR2 SQIVND come from the germline V gene (reference sequence). CDR3 length equals 18 residues. The CDR3 loop is CASSIDPPGSAGDYEQYF. CDR3 DNA: TGTGCCAGTAGTATAGATCCCCCCGGGTCAGCGGGAGACTACGAGCAGTACTTC.

The rearrangement joins TRBV6-6 to TRBJ2-3; D is unclear. Germline V gene lookup returns CDR1 MNHNY and CDR2 SVGAGI (reference sequence). Between the trimmed V and J ends, which lost 7 bases and 0 bases, there was a span of 8 bases. The CDR3 spans 13 residues. CDR3: CASTTGSTDTQYF. Written as DNA, the CDR3 is TGTGCCAGCACCACCGGTAGCACAGATACGCAGTATTTT.

This chain connects TRBV19 to TRBJ2-1; the match to TRBD2 covers 11 bases. CDR3 length: 15 amino acids. Unmatched junction bases numbered 5, after V lost 5 bases and J lost 5 bases. Germline V gene sequence: CDR1 LNHDA, CDR2 SQIVND (reference sequence). This CDR3 reads CASSLLAGVNNEQFF. DNA of the CDR3: TGTGCCAGTAGTTTACTAGCGGGAGTGAACAATGAGCAGTTCTTC.

The chain joins TRBV2 to TRBJ1-1; D may be TRBD1 (6 bases). V was pared by 0 bases and J by 3 bases, with 11 bases between. The length of the CDR3 is 15 residues. Germline V lookup: CDR1 SNHLY, CDR2 FYNNEI. The CDR3 loop is CASSEARGGYTEAFF. CDR3 nucleotide sequence: TGTGCCAGCAGTGAAGCGAGGGGGGGGTACACTGAAGCTTTCTTT.

The chain recombines TRBV6-5 with TRBJ1-2; 7 nucleotides match TRBD1. The CDR3 totals 12 residues. Germline loops: CDR1 MNHEY, CDR2 SVGAGI. J lost 6 bases, V lost 10 bases, and 8 bases had no gene match. The CDR3 protein is CATTGTANGYTF. CDR3 in DNA: TGTGCCACCACCGGGACAGCTAATGGCTACACCTTC.

This chain links TRBV7-9 with TRBJ2-3, with no clear D. Germline values: CDR1 SEHNR, CDR2 FQNEAQ (reference sequence). The CDR3 is 14 amino acids. The ends were cut back, 3 bases at V and 3 bases at J, with 10 bases in the middle. CDR3 amino acids: CASSFGGATDTQYF. The CDR3 region has the DNA TGTGCCAGCAGCTTCGGCGGAGCGACAGATACGCAGTATTTT.